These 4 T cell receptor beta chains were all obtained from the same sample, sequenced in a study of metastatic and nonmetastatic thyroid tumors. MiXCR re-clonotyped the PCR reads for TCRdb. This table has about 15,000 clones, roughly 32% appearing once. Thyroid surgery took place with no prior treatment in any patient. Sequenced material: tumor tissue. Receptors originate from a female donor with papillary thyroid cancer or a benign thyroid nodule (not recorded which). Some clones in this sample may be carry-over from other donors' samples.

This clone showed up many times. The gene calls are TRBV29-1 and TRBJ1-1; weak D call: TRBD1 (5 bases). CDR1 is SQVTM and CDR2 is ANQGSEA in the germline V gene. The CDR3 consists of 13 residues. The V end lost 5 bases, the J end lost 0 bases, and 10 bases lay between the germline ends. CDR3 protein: CSVTGRLNTEAFF. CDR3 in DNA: TGCAGCGTTACAGGACGGTTGAACACTGAAGCTTTCTTT.

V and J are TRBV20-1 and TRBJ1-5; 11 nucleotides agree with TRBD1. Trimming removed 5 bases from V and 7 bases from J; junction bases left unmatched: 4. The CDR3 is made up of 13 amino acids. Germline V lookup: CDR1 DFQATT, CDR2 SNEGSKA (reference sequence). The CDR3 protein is CSAGGQGAQPQHF. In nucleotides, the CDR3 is TGCAGTGCTGGAGGACAGGGGGCACAGCCCCAGCATTTT.

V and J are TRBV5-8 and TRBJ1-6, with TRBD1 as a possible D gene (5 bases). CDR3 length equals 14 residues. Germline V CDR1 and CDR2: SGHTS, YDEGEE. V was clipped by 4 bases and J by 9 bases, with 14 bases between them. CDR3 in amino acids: CASSRQGVFSPLHF. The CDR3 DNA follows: TGTGCCAGCAGCCGGCAGGGAGTGTTTTCACCCCTCCACTTT.

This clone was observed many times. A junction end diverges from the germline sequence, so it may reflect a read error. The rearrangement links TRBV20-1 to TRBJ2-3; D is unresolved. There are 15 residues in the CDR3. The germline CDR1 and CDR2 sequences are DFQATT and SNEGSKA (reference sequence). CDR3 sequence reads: CSARAARVYTDTQYF. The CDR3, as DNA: TGCAGTGCGAGAGCCGCACGAGTTTACACAGATACGCAGTATTTT.